The next 31 T cell receptor beta chains were all read from a single sample in a study of tumor and adjacent non-tumor tissue in lung cancer. RNA was extracted from bulk tissue without any cell sorting. TCRbeta libraries were built with three rounds of nested PCR, modified from ARM-PCR. TCRdb passed the multiplex PCR reads through MiXCR, listing each CDR3 protein once. The profile covers around 86,000 distinct CDR3 sequences, with 55% to 80% appearing a single time and 8% to 10% taken by the ten largest. The source material was lung tumor tissue. The receptors here all came from a woman aged 35 to 49 with non-small cell lung cancer.

This clonotype showed up just a few times. This chain uses TRBV11-2 with TRBJ2-3; no clear D gene. Germline-derived CDR1 and CDR2 are SGHAT and FQNNGV. This CDR3 has 14 residues. CDR3: CISSPLSAADTQYF. The CDR3 DNA reads as TGTATCAGCAGCCCTCTAAGTGCGGCAGATACGCAGTATTTT.

Many counts were recorded for this clonotype. This may stem from a read error, because a much larger clone lies one nucleotide away. The rearrangement joins TRBV6-1 to TRBJ2-3; D tentatively fits TRBD1 or TRBD2 (5 bases each). This CDR3 contains 17 residues. Germline values: CDR1 MNHNS, CDR2 SASEGT. The CDR3 reads CAGSEALDLSGLDTQYF. Written as DNA, the CDR3 is TGTGCCGGCAGTGAAGCCCTAGACCTGTCGGGGCTAGATACGCAGTATTTT.

As for this clonotype: An end of the junction does not agree with germline; a read error may underlie this. The CDR3: CVSSRAPLVHYF. The CDR3 DNA reads TGTGTCAGCAGTCGGGCCCCTCTCGTGCACTACTTC. J is TRBJ2-7 and V is TRBV6-5; D remains unclear. There are 12 residues in the CDR3. Germline V gives CDR1 MNHEY, CDR2 SVGAGI.

The table lists this clonotype with a count of one. A much larger clone differs from this one at a single base, so this may be a read error. V and J are TRBV28 and TRBJ1-4, with 10 bases that match TRBD1. V lost 1 base, J lost 7 bases, and 3 bases stayed unmatched. CDR3 size: 15 residues. CDR1 MDHEN and CDR2 SYDVKM come from the germline V gene. CDR3: CASSLLGTGVEKLFF. The CDR3 region has the DNA TGTGCCAGCAGTTTATTAGGGACAGGGGTTGAAAAACTGTTTTTT.

The table lists this clonotype with many counts. The chain couples TRBV12-3 or TRBV12-4 to TRBJ2-4; no definite D call. This CDR3 spans 13 amino acids. The V end lost 5 bases, the J end lost 6 bases, and 11 bases lay between the germline ends. This chain's CDR3 is CASSGRTGNIQYF. The DNA for the CDR3 is TGTGCCAGCAGTGGCCGGACGGGAAACATTCAGTACTTC.

Regarding this clonotype: At one end, the junction sequence differs from germline, possibly due to a read error. The genes are TRBV12-3 or TRBV12-4 and TRBJ1-1; no clear D. This CDR3 has 13 amino acids. The chain's CDR3 is CATLPDPSTEAFF. As DNA, the CDR3 is TGTGCCACCCTCCCAGACCCGAGCACTGAAGCCTTCTTT.

There are a few counts of this clonotype. The chain recombines TRBV2 with TRBJ2-5, with TRBD1 matching 10 bases. J was trimmed by 4 bases and V by 10 bases; bases with no gene match: 6. Germline values: CDR1 SNHLY, CDR2 FYNNEI. The CDR3 extends over 13 amino acids. CDR3 sequence reads: CATTGDRGETQYF. The CDR3 DNA sequence: TGTGCCACGACCGGGGACAGGGGAGAGACCCAGTACTTC.

About this clonotype: Relative to the germline gene, one junction end is altered; a read error may explain this. This rearrangement joins TRBV11-2 to TRBJ1-2; 7 bases are a match to TRBD1. Germline V lookup: CDR1 SGHAT, CDR2 FQNNGV. The CDR3 extends over 13 amino acids. The CDR3 reads CANSLDDRDGYAF. The CDR3 nucleotides are TGTGCCAACAGCTTAGACGACAGGGATGGCTACGCCTTC. The full variable domain, rest sourced from reference TRBV11-2 and TRBJ1-2, is EAGVAQSPRYKIIEKRQSVAFWCNPISGHATLYWYQQILGQGPKLLIQFQNNGVVDDSQLPKDRFSAERLKGVDSTLKIQPAKLEDSAVYLCANSLDDRDGYAFGSGTRLTVV.

The chain carries TRBV29-1 and TRBJ2-1, with 9 bases matching TRBD2. CDR1 SQVTM and CDR2 ANQGSEA come from the germline V gene. Unmatched junction bases numbered 12, after V lost 4 bases and J lost 5 bases. The CDR3 is 16 residues long. The CDR3, as DNA: TGCAGCGTTGCTGGGGCGGGAGGGCCGTACAACAATGAGCAGTTCTTC. This codes for CSVAGAGGPYNNEQFF.

This clonotype was detected a few times. This chain joins TRBV28 and TRBJ2-7; D call uncertain. V lost 6 bases, J lost 7 bases, and 13 bases lay in between. Germline V CDR1 and CDR2: MDHEN, SYDVKM. This CDR3 has 12 residues. The CDR3 region is CASSLNASEQYF. CDR3 nucleotides: TGTGCCAGCAGCTTAAACGCGAGTGAGCAGTACTTC. Full variable domain (rest looked up from reference TRBV28 and TRBJ2-7): DVKVTQSSRYLVKRTGEKVFLECVQDMDHENMFWYRQDPGLGLRLIYFSYDVKMKEKGDIPEGYSVSREKKERFSLILESASTNQTSMYLCASSLNASEQYFGPGTRLTVT.

A remark on this clonotype: One end of the junction does not line up with germline, which may come from a read error. V is TRBV29-1 and J is TRBJ2-2; D may be TRBD2 (5 bases). Germline V gene data show CDR1 as SQVTM and CDR2 as ANQGSEA. The CDR3 runs to 15 residues. CDR3: CSVEVFRSVTGELFF. As DNA, the CDR3 is TGCAGCGTTGAAGTGTTCAGGAGTGTCACCGGGGAGCTGTTCTTT.

Regarding this clonotype: No conserved phenylalanine or tryptophan is present at the end of the CDR3, so a read error is the likely explanation. The J gene is TRBJ1-1, the V gene TRBV6-5, with D tentatively TRBD1 (5 bases). Per the germline V gene, CDR1 is MNHEY and CDR2 is SVGAGI. Trimming left V 7 bases short and J 8 bases short, with 20 bases between. The CDR3 length is 14 residues. As DNA, the CDR3 is TGTGCCAGCACCCGACGGGGCTCGTTGGCCGAAGCTTTCCTT. It encodes CASTRRGSLAEAFL.

V is TRBV11-3 and J is TRBJ2-1; D might be TRBD2 (6 bases). The CDR3 is 18 residues long. CDR1 and CDR2 (germline): SGHNT, YENEEA. Trimming stripped 7 bases from V and 0 bases from J, with 22 bases between. The CDR3 bases are TGTGCCAGCAACTTCGGACTAATCGTGGGTGGCTCCTACAATGAGCAGTTCTTC. It translates to CASNFGLIVGGSYNEQFF.

With respect to this clonotype: The junction departs from germline at one end; a sequencing error may be responsible. Here the CDR3 reads CASSRILAALYNERFF. CDR3 nucleotide sequence: TGTGCCAGCAGCAGGATACTAGCTGCACTGTACAATGAGCGGTTCTTC. The chain combines TRBV11-2 with TRBJ2-1, with TRBD2 as a possible D gene (6 bases). In germline, CDR1 is SGHAT, CDR2 FQNNGV. The CDR3 is 16 amino acids.

A word on this clonotype: This likely comes from a read error, as the CDR3 has no conserved phenylalanine or tryptophan at its end. The genes are TRBV7-9 and TRBJ1-1; TRBD1 matches at 7 bases. Germline V gives CDR1 SEHNR, CDR2 FQNEAQ (reference sequence). CDR3 length equals 17 residues. The CDR3 bases are TGTACCAGCAGCTTCGCTCGGCCAGGGGGTTTGAACACTGAAGCTTTCTAT. Translating it yields CTSSFARPGGLNTEAFY.

A word on this clonotype: The junction departs from germline at one end; a sequencing error may be responsible. The V gene is TRBV11-2, the J gene TRBJ2-5, with D perhaps being TRBD1 or TRBD2 (5 bases each). CDR1 is SGHAT, CDR2 FQNNGV, per germline. The CDR3 runs 15 residues. The CDR3 DNA sequence: TGTGCCAGTAGCCTAGTCACCGGGGTAGGGGAGACCCAGTATTTC. As protein: CASSLVTGVGETQYF.

On this clonotype: Since a much larger clone is just one base distant, this may be a read error. The chain couples TRBV20-1 to TRBJ2-3; D might be TRBD1 or TRBD2, each matching 5 bases. Trimming stripped 1 base from V and 5 bases from J, with 13 bases between. The germline V gene encodes CDR1 DFQATT and CDR2 SNEGSKA (reference sequence). CDR3 length equals 14 residues. In DNA, the CDR3 is TGCAGTGCTAGAGGTGGGGGTTCAGAAGATACGCAGTATTTT. It is translated as CSARGGGSEDTQYF.

The sample holds many counts of this clonotype. The chain combines TRBV7-8 with TRBJ2-1; D assignment may be TRBD1 or TRBD2 (5 bases each). Trimming took 2 bases from V and 9 from J, leaving 11 bases between them. CDR3 length: 13 amino acids. From germline, CDR1 is SGHVS and CDR2 FQNEAQ. The CDR3 DNA follows: TGTGCCAGCAGCTTACAGGGAGATGGTGAGCAGTTCTTC. This encodes CASSLQGDGEQFF.

With regard to this clonotype: A much larger clone lies a single base off, so this may be a read error. The missing conserved phenylalanine or tryptophan at the end of this CDR3 makes a read error likely. The V gene is TRBV30, the J gene TRBJ2-5, with D possibly being TRBD1 or TRBD2 (5 bases each). The CDR3 runs 14 residues. Trimming left V 0 bases short and J 5 bases short, with 13 bases between. Germline lookup yields CDR1 GTSNPN and CDR2 SVGIG (reference sequence). Here the CDR3 DNA reads TGTGCCTGGAGTGTACCCTCCTGGGGGGAGACCCAGTACTTA. It yields the protein CAWSVPSWGETQYL.

With respect to this clonotype: The conserved final phenylalanine or tryptophan is absent from the CDR3, which likely points to a read error. The chain links TRBV29-1 to TRBJ2-1; no firm D call. Germline V gene sequence: CDR1 SQVTM, CDR2 ANQGSEA. The CDR3 loop spans 14 amino acids. With 4 bases removed from V and 5 bases from J, the gap between germline ends came to 15 bases. The CDR3 region is CSVALLLSDNEQFI. The CDR3 nucleotides are TGCAGCGTTGCTCTTTTGTTATCAGACAATGAGCAGTTCATC.

This clonotype has a count of ten or more. In nucleotides, the CDR3 is TGCAGTGCCAACAGCGGAAGCAAGGGCTACACCTTC. It encodes CSANSGSKGYTF. The V and J genes are TRBV20-1 and TRBJ1-2; D gene uncertain. Germline loops: CDR1 DFQATT, CDR2 SNEGSKA (reference sequence). This CDR3 comprises 12 residues. V was pared by 6 bases and J by 8 bases, with 16 bases between.

In regard to this clonotype: This may come from a read error, since a much larger clone is one base off. The rearrangement joins TRBV5-1 to TRBJ2-1; D may match TRBD1 or TRBD2 (5 bases each). From germline, CDR1 is SGHRS and CDR2 YFSETQ. V was pared by 4 bases and J by 7 bases, with 18 bases between. This CDR3 comprises 15 residues. The CDR3 DNA follows: TGCGCCAGCAGCAAGAGAGTGGAGGCAGGGAATGAGCAGTTCTTC. Residues: CASSKRVEAGNEQFF.

Of note for this clonotype: Being one base from a much bigger clone, this may be a read error. The genes are TRBV7-9 and TRBJ2-7, with D possibly TRBD1 on 5 matching bases. This CDR3 is 13 amino acids long. Trimming removed 6 bases at V and 5 bases at J, with 14 bases between. The germline CDR1 and CDR2 sequences are SEHNR and FQNEAQ (reference sequence). The CDR3 reads CASSYNQGHEQYF. CDR3 DNA: TGTGCCAGCAGTTATAATCAGGGCCACGAGCAGTACTTC.

On this clonotype: An end of the junction differs from the germline gene, which may be a read error. The chain couples TRBV12-3 or TRBV12-4 to TRBJ1-1; a possible D gene is TRBD1 (5 bases). This CDR3 contains 13 residues. CDR3 protein: CVRDVTANTEAFF. The CDR3 DNA is TGTGTCAGGGATGTAACAGCGAACACCGAAGCTTTCTTT.

This clonotype has more than one count but fewer than ten. As the CDR3 is not closed by the conserved phenylalanine or tryptophan, this likely results from a read error. This sequence joins TRBV11-2 and TRBJ1-1, with D perhaps TRBD1 (6 bases). CDR1 is SGHAT and CDR2 is FQNNGV in the germline V gene. CDR3 size: 14 residues. The CDR3, as DNA: TGTTCCAGCAGGGGACTAGAAAAAAGAACTGAAGCTTTCCTT. Amino acids: CSSRGLEKRTEAFL.

This clonotype has a count of ten or more. The V gene is TRBV6-1, the J gene TRBJ2-1; TRBD2 matches 8 bases. The CDR3 runs to 15 residues. The V segment lost 6 bases and the J segment 2 bases; nucleotides outside the gene matches: 6. Germline CDR1 MNHNS, CDR2 SASEGT. The CDR3 spells CASRLAVEPYNEQFF. As DNA, the CDR3 is TGTGCCAGCAGACTAGCGGTGGAACCCTACAATGAGCAGTTCTTC.

Points on this clonotype: The junction differs from germline at one of its ends, possibly a read error. The rearrangement joins TRBV11-2 to TRBJ2-1, with 8 bases lining up with TRBD2. CDR1 SGHAT and CDR2 FQNNGV come from the germline V gene. The CDR3 contains 15 residues. The chain's CDR3 is CSSSLRTSTYNEQFF. The CDR3 DNA reads as TGTTCCAGCAGCTTACGGACTAGCACCTACAATGAGCAGTTCTTC. Full variable domain (outside the CDR3, taken from reference TRBV11-2 and TRBJ2-1): EAGVAQSPRYKIIEKRQSVAFWCNPISGHATLYWYQQILGQGPKLLIQFQNNGVVDDSQLPKDRFSAERLKGVDSTLKIQPAKLEDSAVYLCSSSLRTSTYNEQFFGPGTRLTVL.

This clonotype showed up just once. The chain recombines TRBV11-2 with TRBJ2-1; D is ambiguous. The CDR3 is 13 residues long. Trimming took 2 bases from V and 16 from J, leaving 18 bases between them. Per germline, CDR1 SGHAT and CDR2 FQNNGV. The CDR3 DNA reads TGTGCCAGCAGCTTATCCGGTCTTATGCTGGAATTCTTC. It codes for CASSLSGLMLEFF. Full variable domain (missing parts from reference TRBV11-2 and TRBJ2-1): EAGVAQSPRYKIIEKRQSVAFWCNPISGHATLYWYQQILGQGPKLLIQFQNNGVVDDSQLPKDRFSAERLKGVDSTLKIQPAKLEDSAVYLCASSLSGLMLEFFGPGTRLTVL.

The table lists this clonotype with a count of one. This chain uses TRBV14 with TRBJ2-3; D might be TRBD2 (6 bases). V was trimmed by 5 bases and J by 1 base, leaving 22 bases between them. There are 18 residues in the CDR3. CDR1 and CDR2 from the germline V gene are SGHDN and FVKESK. CDR3: CASSELNLVGGRTDTQYF. CDR3 nucleotides: TGTGCCAGCAGCGAACTAAACTTAGTGGGGGGACGCACAGATACGCAGTATTTT. The complete variable domain, with remaining parts taken from reference TRBV14 and TRBJ2-3, reads EAGVTQFPSHSVIEKGQTVTLRCDPISGHDNLYWYRRVMGKEIKFLLHFVKESKQDESGMPNNRFLAERTGGTYSTLKVQPAELEDSGVYFCASSELNLVGGRTDTQYFGPGTRLTVL.

As concerns this clonotype: Just one base apart from a much larger clone, this may be a read error. As DNA, the CDR3 is TGCCGTGCTGTGAGGGACTCTAGAACACTCCTCCCGGTGCAGTATTTT. Residues: CRAVRDSRTLLPVQYF. The chain recombines TRBV20-1 with TRBJ2-3; D perhaps matches TRBD2 (6 bases). The CDR3 has 16 amino acids. The germline CDR1 and CDR2 sequences are DFQATT and SNEGSKA (reference sequence).

There are many counts of this clonotype. The chain carries TRBV20-1 and TRBJ1-5, with a tentative D call TRBD1 (5 bases). V lost 5 bases to trimming and J lost 9 bases, with 23 bases between them. The CDR3 contains 15 residues. The V gene's germline CDR1 is DFQATT and CDR2 SNEGSKA (reference sequence). The CDR3 DNA is TGCAGTGCTTCTTCTTCCGGGCAGGGCGTTTTGCCCCAGCATTTT. It yields the protein CSASSSGQGVLPQHF.